This TCR beta chain stems from a study of T cells after yellow fever vaccination (dated 2019 in TCRdb). With regard to the full study: The SMART-Seq v4 Ultra Low Input RNA kit was used to prepare libraries from fractions with low cell numbers. To follow T-cell clones before and after primary and booster YFV17D yellow fever vaccination, bulk TCR alpha and beta repertoires were sequenced over time. Two healthy male donors made up the cohort, one aged 18 to 30 years and the other aged 30 to 40 years. Blood was collected at multiple timepoints before and after primary and secondary immunization, and bulk PBMC replicates and cell subsets were isolated. Paper-wide results and their limitations: A small fraction of clonotypes showed up in both the CD4 and CD8 compartments, probably as a result of convergent recombination. Computational filtering was required because FACS-sorted repertoires could contain abundant contaminating clonotypes from the bulk population. The secondary T-cell response was weaker than the primary response but faster, peaking on day 5 instead of day 15. After the booster, most clones that had expanded after primary vaccination were detected again (roughly 95% of CD4 and around nine tenths of CD8), suggesting broad maintenance of memory. The study included only a couple of donors, which limits how far the findings can be generalized.

Interpreted using the paper, the treatment or condition label stands for: live attenuated yellow fever vaccine strain. A standard Ficoll-Paque protocol was used to isolate PBMCs from peripheral blood. CD4 and CD8 T-cell fractions were isolated with Dynabeads CD4 and CD8 positive selection kits. TriZol was used to extract RNA from bulk PBMCs, CD4 and CD8 fractions, and dextramer-positive and dextramer-negative fractions. A remark on this clonotype: What this receptor recognizes is not known. Within one base of it there is no much larger clone, and no base qualities were kept.

The CDR3, from cysteine to phenylalanine, totals 15 residues. The CDR3 DNA has 45 bases and is translated from base 1. The germline V gene sets CDR1 to SGHRS and CDR2 to YFSETQ. Cut back by 4 bases and 8 bases, the V and J ends lie 19 bases apart. Instrument on record: Illumina NovaSeq 6000. Synthesis of TCR cDNA relied on 5'RACE template switching, a step that introduced a universal primer site along with unique molecular identifiers. Priming of cDNA synthesis was performed from both the TCR alpha and TCR beta constant segments. Library amplification involved two PCR steps, and the second step added sample barcodes and sequencing adapters. Libraries were sequenced on Illumina HiSeq 2500 (2x100 bp) or NovaSeq (2x150 bp). The authors' pipeline ran thus. MIGEC was used to demultiplex reads and collapse the reads into UMI consensus sequences, and MiXCR was used for V(D)J alignment. Vaccine-responding clonotypes were defined with edgeR using replicate PBMC samples, requiring FDR below 0.01 and a log2 fold change above 5 up to day 15. CD4 or CD8 identity was assigned to each bulk clonotype according to whether the clonotype was present at higher abundance in the sequenced CD4 repertoire or the sequenced CD8 repertoire. The public reads were reanalyzed by TCRdb: fastp trimming at Q25, MiXCR alignment, in-frame beta chains only. Each entry merges the rows of one CDR3 protein and shows their most common DNA and genes. The V and J calls come from TCRdb's annotation, not from the publication. The sample data list about 220,000 distinct CDR3 sequences, and approximately 3% of these were observed just once. The biggest ten clones account for under 3.5% of the sample.

The receptor's source is a man aged 18-30 years who received the YFV17D yellow fever vaccine. The material sequenced was CD4+ T cells sorted from PBMCs, taken 10 days after the yellow fever booster vaccination. The rearranged segments are TRBV5-1 and TRBJ2-1; TRBD1 could be the D gene, as 5 bases match. In nucleotides, the sequence is TGCGCCAGCAGCCCCCCCAGGCAGGGTATCGATGAGCAGTTCTTC. Protein translation: CASSPPRQGIDEQFF.